What follows are 19 T cell receptor beta chains derived from one specimen sequenced in a study of cytomegalovirus exposure and HLA in healthy donors (dated 2017 in TCRdb). The protocol used for the library was the immunoSEQ multiplex PCR assay. A mixture of 60 forward primers for TCR Vbeta segments and 13 reverse primers for TCR Jbeta segments was used in the multiplex PCR. TCRdb took this table from immuneACCESS and kept in-frame rearrangements with V and J called. Such tables lack part of the clones; where checked against another copy, unresolved V genes explain under half of the gap, and the rest is unexplained. The table for this sample lists under 300,000 clones; roughly four fifths of them were counted only once. 7% to 9% of the sample comes from the top ten. The material sequenced was PBMCs. All receptors come from an older woman in good health and CMV-seropositive.

The chain is built from TRBV19 and TRBJ1-2, with 9 positions matching TRBD1. The CDR3 sequence is 13 residues long. Trimming cost V 5 bases and J 6 bases; bases outside gene matches: 4. Germline-derived CDR1 and CDR2 are LNHDA and SQIVND (reference sequence). The CDR3 bases are TGTGCCAGTAGTCCCCGGACAGGGGATGGCTACACCTTC. Protein sequence: CASSPRTGDGYTF.

The gene calls are TRBV5-6 and TRBJ1-2; 10 bases line up with TRBD1. The V gene's germline CDR1 is SGHDT and CDR2 YYEEEE. The CDR3 extends over 19 amino acids. J lost 4 bases, V lost 4 bases, and 19 bases had no gene match. Here the CDR3 reads CASSADRDRGYRVSYGYTF. In nucleotides, the CDR3 is TGTGCCAGCAGCGCGGACCGGGACAGGGGCTATAGGGTATCCTATGGCTACACCTTC.

The chain links TRBV28 to TRBJ2-1; a possible D gene is TRBD2 (6 bases). This CDR3 has 12 residues. V was pared by 10 bases and J by 8 bases, with 15 bases between. Germline CDR1 reads MDHEN; CDR2 reads SYDVKM. CDR3 region: CATQPGEDEQFF. The CDR3 DNA reads TGTGCCACCCAGCCCGGGGAGGATGAGCAGTTCTTC. The whole variable domain, remainder taken from reference TRBV28 and TRBJ2-1, is DVKVTQSSRYLVKRTGEKVFLECVQDMDHENMFWYRQDPGLGLRLIYFSYDVKMKEKGDIPEGYSVSREKKERFSLILESASTNQTSMYLCATQPGEDEQFFGPGTRLTVL.

The V gene is TRBV5-5, the J gene TRBJ2-7; TRBD2 matches 9 bases. The CDR3 is 16 amino acids. Losses at the gene ends were 2 bases for V and 1 base for J; bases not matched to a gene: 7. Germline assignment: CDR1 SGHKS and CDR2 YYEKEE (reference sequence). CDR3 nucleotide sequence: TGTGCCAGCAGCTTAGCGCTAGCGGGAACTTCCTACGAGCAGTACTTC. Encoded protein: CASSLALAGTSYEQYF.

This sequence joins TRBV4-1 and TRBJ1-1; weak D call: TRBD1 (5 bases). Trimming stripped 4 bases from V and 4 bases from J, with 10 bases between. Per germline, CDR1 MGHRA and CDR2 YSYEKL. The length of the CDR3 is 13 residues. The CDR3 DNA reads TGCGCCAGCAGCCCGCAGGGAACCACTGAAGCTTTCTTT. This codes for CASSPQGTTEAFF.

The CDR3 DNA sequence: TGTGCCAGCAGCCAAGCTTCCGGGACAGGGGGTGAAAAACTGTTTTTT. This codes for CASSQASGTGGEKLFF. The chain combines TRBV4-2 with TRBJ1-4; TRBD1 matches 11 bases. Unmatched junction bases numbered 5, after V lost 1 base and J lost 7 bases. This CDR3 is built from 16 residues. Germline values: CDR1 LGHNA, CDR2 YNFKEQ.

The rearrangement links TRBV29-1 to TRBJ2-1, with D uncertain. Germline V gives CDR1 SQVTM, CDR2 ANQGSEA. This CDR3 is 11 amino acids long. Trimming shortened V by 0 bases and J by 15 bases, and 12 bases separated the two germline ends. In DNA, the CDR3 is TGCAGCGTTGAAGATCCACCCTCTAGGTTCTTC. Translated, it gives CSVEDPPSRFF.

This CDR3 is CASSVGGRSEKLFF. CDR3 coding DNA: TGTGCCAGCAGCGTCGGGGGGAGGAGTGAAAAACTGTTTTTT. The chain carries TRBV9 and TRBJ1-4; tentative D call: TRBD1 (5 bases). Germline CDR1 is SGDLS and CDR2 is YYNGEE. V was trimmed by 2 bases and J by 7 bases, leaving 12 bases between them. The CDR3 spans 14 residues.

The chain joins TRBV5-1 to TRBJ2-7; 9 bases are a match to TRBD2. CDR1 is SGHRS and CDR2 is YFSETQ in the germline V gene. V was pared by 6 bases and J by 3 bases, with 4 bases of the junction left unmatched. CDR3 size: 13 residues. The CDR3 sequence: CASTTTSGYEQYF. The CDR3 coding sequence is TGCGCCAGCACCACGACTAGCGGCTACGAGCAGTACTTC.

This clone was detected only once. The chain is built from TRBV18 and TRBJ2-2; D is ambiguous. The CDR3 loop spans 16 amino acids. V gave up 2 bases and J gave up 3 bases, with 13 bases separating them. Germline CDR1 KGHSH, CDR2 LQKENI. As DNA, the CDR3 is TGTGCCAGCTCACCAGTTGGCCCCCCTGACACCGGGGAGCTGTTTTTT. This gives the protein CASSPVGPPDTGELFF.

The rearrangement links TRBV5-1 to TRBJ1-6, with D possibly TRBD1 on 5 matching bases. Trimming removed 0 bases at V and 9 bases at J, with 13 bases between. The germline CDR1 and CDR2 sequences are SGHRS and YFSETQ. CDR3 length: 15 amino acids. The CDR3 coding sequence is TGCGCCAGCAGCTTGGGTTGGGACTCGGGTTCACCCCTCCACTTT. As protein: CASSLGWDSGSPLHF.

The CDR3 bases are TGTGCCAGCAGCGTTGGGGGCGATGAGCAGTTCTTC. Its protein is CASSVGGDEQFF. V gene TRBV9 combines with J gene TRBJ2-1; the D gene is possibly TRBD1 (6 bases). The CDR3 is 12 amino acids. Trimming pared 2 bases from V and 8 bases from J, leaving 8 bases between. CDR1 is SGDLS, CDR2 YYNGEE, per germline.

The chain recombines TRBV10-2 with TRBJ2-7; 7 bases are a match to TRBD2. This CDR3 has 16 residues. Trimming cost V 0 bases and J 2 bases; bases outside gene matches: 7. CDR1 WSHSY and CDR2 SAAADI come from the germline V gene. As DNA, the CDR3 is TGCGCCAGCAGTGAGTCTGTAGCTAGCGGTACCTACGAGCAGTACTTC. This sequence encodes CASSESVASGTYEQYF.

This chain links TRBV18 with TRBJ1-3; D is uncertain. Germline V lookup: CDR1 KGHSH, CDR2 LQKENI. Trimming stripped 1 base from V and 1 base from J, with 14 bases between. The CDR3 is made up of 17 amino acids. The CDR3 spells CASSPLVTTVSGNTIYF. CDR3 coding DNA: TGTGCCAGCTCACCACTCGTTACCACAGTATCTGGAAACACCATATATTTT.

The table lists this clone with a few counts. The chain is built from TRBV6-1 and TRBJ2-7; D unresolved. There are 13 residues in the CDR3. Trimming left V 5 bases short and J 1 base short, with 9 bases between. The V gene's germline CDR1 is MNHNS and CDR2 SASEGT. CDR3 nucleotide sequence: TGTGCCAGCAGTCCGACACCTTCCTACGAGCAGTACTTC. Amino acid sequence: CASSPTPSYEQYF.

About this clone: The germline gene is not matched at one end of the junction; a read error may be the cause. The chain carries TRBV7-9 and TRBJ1-4; D may be TRBD1 (6 bases). Germline CDR1 is SEHNR and CDR2 is FQNEAQ (reference sequence). The CDR3 has 14 residues. CDR3 protein: CSSSSGEKAEKLFF. Here the CDR3 DNA reads TGTTCCAGCAGCTCAGGGGAGAAAGCTGAAAAACTGTTTTTT. The variable domain in full, completed from reference TRBV7-9 and TRBJ1-4, reads DTGVSQNPRHKITKRGQNVTFRCDPISEHNRLYWYRQTLGQGPEFLTYFQNEAQLEKSRLLSDRFSAERPKGSFSTLEIQRTEQGDSAMYLCSSSSGEKAEKLFFGSGTQLSVL.

This clone was detected only once. The rearrangement uses TRBV5-1 and TRBJ1-1; TRBD1 might be the D (5 bases). The CDR3 consists of 13 residues. V lost 2 bases and J lost 8, with 13 bases in between. The V gene's germline CDR1 is SGHRS and CDR2 YFSETQ. CDR3 protein: CASSFDSGHEAFF. DNA of the CDR3: TGCGCCAGCAGCTTCGACAGTGGCCACGAAGCTTTCTTT.

This clone was seen only a few times. CDR3 nucleotide sequence: TGTGCCAGCAGCGTAGCTGGTTCACCGACAGGGGGAAACACCATATATTTT. It specifies CASSVAGSPTGGNTIYF. The chain carries TRBV9 and TRBJ1-3, with TRBD1 matching 7 bases. Germline V CDR1 and CDR2: SGDLS, YYNGEE. The CDR3 totals 17 residues. J was trimmed by 4 bases and V by 0 bases; bases with no gene match: 10. The full variable domain, completed using reference TRBV9 and TRBJ1-3, is DSGVTQTPKHLITATGQRVTLRCSPRSGDLSVYWYQQSLDQGLQFLIQYYNGEERAKGNILERFSAQQFPDLHSELNLSSLELGDSALYFCASSVAGSPTGGNTIYFGEGSWLTVV.

The chain combines TRBV11-2 with TRBJ2-1; 9 nucleotides match TRBD2. The germline gives CDR1 SGHAT, CDR2 FQNNGV. This CDR3 contains 14 residues. Trimming took 5 bases from V and 3 from J; bases not matched to a gene: 2. The CDR3 DNA reads TGTGCCAGCAGCCAGACTAGCGGCTACAATGAGCAGTTCTTC. As protein: CASSQTSGYNEQFF.